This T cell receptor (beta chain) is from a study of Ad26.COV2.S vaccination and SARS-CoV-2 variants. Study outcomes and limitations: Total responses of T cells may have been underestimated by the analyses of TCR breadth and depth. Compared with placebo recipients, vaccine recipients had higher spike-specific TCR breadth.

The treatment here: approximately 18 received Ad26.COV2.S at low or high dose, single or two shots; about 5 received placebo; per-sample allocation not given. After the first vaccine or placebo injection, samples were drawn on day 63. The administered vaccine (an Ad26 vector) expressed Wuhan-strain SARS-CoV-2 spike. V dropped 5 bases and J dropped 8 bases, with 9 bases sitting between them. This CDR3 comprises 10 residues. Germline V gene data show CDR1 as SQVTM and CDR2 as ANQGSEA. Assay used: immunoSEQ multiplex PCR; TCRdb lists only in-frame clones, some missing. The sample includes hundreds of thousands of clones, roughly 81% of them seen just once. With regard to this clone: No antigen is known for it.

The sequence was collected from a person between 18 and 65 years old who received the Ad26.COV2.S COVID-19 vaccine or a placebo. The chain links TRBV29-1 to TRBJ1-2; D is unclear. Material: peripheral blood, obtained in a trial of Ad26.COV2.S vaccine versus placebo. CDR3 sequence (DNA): TGCAGCGTTTACCCGGACGGCTACACCTTC. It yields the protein CSVYPDGYTF.